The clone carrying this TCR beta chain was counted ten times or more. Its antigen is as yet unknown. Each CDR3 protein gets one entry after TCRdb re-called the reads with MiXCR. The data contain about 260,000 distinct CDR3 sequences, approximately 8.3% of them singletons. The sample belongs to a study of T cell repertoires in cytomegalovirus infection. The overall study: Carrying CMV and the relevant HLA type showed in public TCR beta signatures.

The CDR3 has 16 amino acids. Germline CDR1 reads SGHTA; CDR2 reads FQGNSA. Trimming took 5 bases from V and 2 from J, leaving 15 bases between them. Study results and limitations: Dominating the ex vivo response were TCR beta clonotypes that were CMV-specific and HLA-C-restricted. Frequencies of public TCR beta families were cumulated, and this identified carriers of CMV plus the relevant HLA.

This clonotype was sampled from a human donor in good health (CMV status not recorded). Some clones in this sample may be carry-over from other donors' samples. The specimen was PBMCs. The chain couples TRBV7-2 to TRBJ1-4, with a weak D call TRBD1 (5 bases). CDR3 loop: CASSIHPGRTNEKLFF. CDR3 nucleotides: TGTGCCAGCAGCATTCACCCAGGGAGGACTAATGAAAAACTGTTTTTT.